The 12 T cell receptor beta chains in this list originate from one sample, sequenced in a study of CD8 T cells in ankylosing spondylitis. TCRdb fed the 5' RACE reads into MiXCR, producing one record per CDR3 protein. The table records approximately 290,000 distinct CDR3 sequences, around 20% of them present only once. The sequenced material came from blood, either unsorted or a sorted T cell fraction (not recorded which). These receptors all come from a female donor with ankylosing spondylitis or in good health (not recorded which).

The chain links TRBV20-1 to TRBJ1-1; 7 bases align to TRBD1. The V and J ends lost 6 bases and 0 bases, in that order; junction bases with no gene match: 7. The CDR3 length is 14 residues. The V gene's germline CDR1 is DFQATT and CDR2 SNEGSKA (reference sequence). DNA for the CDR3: TGCAGTGCCCACCGGGACAGAATGAACACTGAAGCTTTCTTT. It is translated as CSAHRDRMNTEAFF.

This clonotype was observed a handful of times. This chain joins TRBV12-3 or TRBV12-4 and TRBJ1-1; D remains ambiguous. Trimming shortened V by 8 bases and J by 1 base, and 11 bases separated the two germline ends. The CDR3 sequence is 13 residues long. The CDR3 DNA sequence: TGTGCCAGCTTTGGGCACAAGAACACTGAAGCTTTCTTT. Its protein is CASFGHKNTEAFF.

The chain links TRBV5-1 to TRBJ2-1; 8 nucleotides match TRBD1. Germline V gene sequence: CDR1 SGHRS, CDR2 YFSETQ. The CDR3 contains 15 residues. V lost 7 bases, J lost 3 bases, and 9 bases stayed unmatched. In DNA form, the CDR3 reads TGCGCCAGCCTACCCCGGACAGGGAGCTACAATGAGCAGTTCTTC. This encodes CASLPRTGSYNEQFF.

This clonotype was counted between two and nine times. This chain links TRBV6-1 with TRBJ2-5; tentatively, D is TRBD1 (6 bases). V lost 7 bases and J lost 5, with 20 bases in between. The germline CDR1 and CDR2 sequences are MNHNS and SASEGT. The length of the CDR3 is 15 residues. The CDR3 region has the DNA TGTGCCAGCACCAAAGGTGTTGGACAGAAGGAGACCCAGTACTTC. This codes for CASTKGVGQKETQYF.

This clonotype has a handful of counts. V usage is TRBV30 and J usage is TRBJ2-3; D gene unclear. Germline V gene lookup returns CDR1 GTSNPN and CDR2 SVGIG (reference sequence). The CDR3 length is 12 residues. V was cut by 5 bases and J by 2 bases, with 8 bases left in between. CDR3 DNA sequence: TGTGCCTGGGCTCAACTCACAGATACGCAGTATTTT. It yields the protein CAWAQLTDTQYF.

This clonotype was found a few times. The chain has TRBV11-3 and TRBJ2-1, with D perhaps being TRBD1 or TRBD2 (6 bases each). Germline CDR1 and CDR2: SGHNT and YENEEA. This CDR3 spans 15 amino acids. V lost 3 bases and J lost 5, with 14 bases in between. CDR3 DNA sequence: TGTGCCAGCAGCTTTGGGGGGCAAGAGGACAATGAGCAGTTCTTC. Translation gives CASSFGGQEDNEQFF.

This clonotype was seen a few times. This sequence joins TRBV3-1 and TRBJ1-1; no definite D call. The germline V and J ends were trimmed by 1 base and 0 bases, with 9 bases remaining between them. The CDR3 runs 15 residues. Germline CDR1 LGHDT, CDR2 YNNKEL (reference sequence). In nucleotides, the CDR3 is TGTGCCAGCAGCCAAGTGTGGACCATGAACACTGAAGCTTTCTTT. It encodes CASSQVWTMNTEAFF.

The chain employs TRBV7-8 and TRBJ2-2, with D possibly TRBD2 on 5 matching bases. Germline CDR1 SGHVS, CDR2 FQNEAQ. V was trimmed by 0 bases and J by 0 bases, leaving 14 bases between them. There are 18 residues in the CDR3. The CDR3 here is CASSLARARRTNTGELFF. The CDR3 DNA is TGTGCCAGCAGCTTAGCGAGGGCCCGCAGAACGAACACCGGGGAGCTGTTTTTT.

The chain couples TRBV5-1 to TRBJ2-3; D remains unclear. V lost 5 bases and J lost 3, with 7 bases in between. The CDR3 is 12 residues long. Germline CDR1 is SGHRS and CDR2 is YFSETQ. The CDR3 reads CASRVETDTQYF. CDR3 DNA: TGCGCCAGCAGGGTCGAGACAGATACGCAGTATTTT.

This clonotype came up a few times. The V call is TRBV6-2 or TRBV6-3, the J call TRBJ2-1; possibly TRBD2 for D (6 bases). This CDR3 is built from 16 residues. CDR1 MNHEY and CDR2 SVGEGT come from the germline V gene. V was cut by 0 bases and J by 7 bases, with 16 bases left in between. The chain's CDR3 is CASSYSGGMGRNEQFF. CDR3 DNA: TGTGCCAGCAGTTACTCCGGCGGGATGGGTAGGAATGAGCAGTTCTTC.

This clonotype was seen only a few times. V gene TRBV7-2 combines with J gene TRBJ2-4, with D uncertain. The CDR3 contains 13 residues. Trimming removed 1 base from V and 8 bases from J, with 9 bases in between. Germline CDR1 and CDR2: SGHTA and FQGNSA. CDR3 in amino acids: CASSLVVRDIQYF. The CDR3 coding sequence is TGTGCCAGCAGCTTAGTAGTAAGGGACATTCAGTACTTC.

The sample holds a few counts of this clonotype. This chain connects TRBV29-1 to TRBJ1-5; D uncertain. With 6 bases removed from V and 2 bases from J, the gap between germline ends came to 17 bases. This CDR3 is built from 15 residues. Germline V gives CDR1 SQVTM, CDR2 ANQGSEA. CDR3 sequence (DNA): TGCAGCGTGTTGGGGAGCGGGGTAGGCAATCAGCCCCAGCATTTT. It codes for CSVLGSGVGNQPQHF.